One and the same sample provided the 14 T cell receptor beta chains below, sequenced in a study of lymphopenia after photon versus proton radiotherapy. The data were produced by immunoSEQ multiplex PCR, yet TCRdb's version contains in-frame clones alone and is incomplete. The table lists 150,000 to 200,000 clones, 75% to 90% of them singletons. The material was peripheral blood, obtained from a patient treated with photon-based radiotherapy. The receptors originated from a middle-aged man with gastric cancer.

The chain couples TRBV6-6 to TRBJ2-7; 7 nucleotides match TRBD1. Germline CDR1 MNHNY, CDR2 SVGAGI (reference sequence). The J segment lost 4 bases and the V segment lost 2 bases, leaving 5 bases of the junction unmatched. This CDR3 spans 14 amino acids. Written as DNA, the CDR3 is TGTGCCAGCAGTTACCCAGGGGGAGTTTACGAGCAGTACTTC. Encoded protein: CASSYPGGVYEQYF.

This sequence joins TRBV6-5 and TRBJ2-7, with a possible D match to TRBD1 (6 bases). CDR3 length: 14 residues. Germline V gene sequence: CDR1 MNHEY, CDR2 SVGAGI. Trimming removed 0 bases from V and 4 bases from J, with 10 bases in between. This chain's CDR3 is CASSYSFQGYEQYF. CDR3 coding DNA: TGTGCCAGCAGTTACTCATTCCAGGGGTACGAGCAGTACTTC.

The chain carries TRBV28 and TRBJ2-3; D gene uncertain. The CDR3 is 13 residues long. Trimming pared 6 bases from V and 6 bases from J, leaving 13 bases between. CDR1 and CDR2 from the germline V gene are MDHEN and SYDVKM. The CDR3 sequence is CASSPVLGDTQYF. The CDR3, as DNA: TGTGCCAGCAGCCCAGTGTTGGGCGATACGCAGTATTTT.

The table lists this clone with a count of one. The J gene is TRBJ2-2, the V gene TRBV7-9; perhaps TRBD1 as D (5 bases). CDR3 size: 16 residues. The germline V and J ends were trimmed by 5 bases and 1 base, with 14 bases remaining between them. CDR1 and CDR2 (germline): SEHNR, FQNEAQ (reference sequence). The CDR3 sequence is CASSPVAGKNTGELFF. The CDR3 nucleotides are TGTGCCAGCAGCCCAGTAGCAGGGAAGAACACCGGGGAGCTGTTTTTT. Full variable domain (rest looked up from reference TRBV7-9 and TRBJ2-2): DTGVSQNPRHKITKRGQNVTFRCDPISEHNRLYWYRQTLGQGPEFLTYFQNEAQLEKSRLLSDRFSAERPKGSFSTLEIQRTEQGDSAMYLCASSPVAGKNTGELFFGEGSRLTVL.

The V gene is TRBV7-2, the J gene TRBJ1-2; possible D gene TRBD1, 6 bases. V dropped 6 bases and J dropped 4 bases, with 12 bases sitting between them. The CDR3 covers 13 residues. Germline-derived CDR1 and CDR2 are SGHTA and FQGNSA. The CDR3 region has the DNA TGTGCCAGCAGACACAGGGCCGGCTATGGCTACACCTTC. This gives the protein CASRHRAGYGYTF.

The V gene is TRBV18, the J gene TRBJ2-7; tentatively, D is TRBD1 or TRBD2 (5 bases each). The CDR3 is made up of 12 amino acids. With 2 bases removed from V and 5 bases from J, the gap between germline ends came to 7 bases. In germline, CDR1 is KGHSH, CDR2 LQKENI. The CDR3 here is CASSPWGNEQYF. CDR3 nucleotides: TGTGCCAGCTCACCATGGGGGAACGAGCAGTACTTC.

The chain carries TRBV7-9 and TRBJ2-1; no clear D gene. V lost 5 bases and J lost 3, with 11 bases in between. Germline V gene sequence: CDR1 SEHNR, CDR2 FQNEAQ (reference sequence). CDR3 length: 14 residues. The CDR3 nucleotides are TGTGCCAGCAGCCGTGACAAAGTCTACAATGAGCAGTTCTTC. Protein product: CASSRDKVYNEQFF.

This clone was seen a single time. The chain joins TRBV6-6 to TRBJ1-1; 7 bases map to TRBD1. Looked up from germline, CDR1 is MNHNY and CDR2 is SVGAGI (reference sequence). V shed 8 bases and J 6 bases; nucleotides not matched to a gene: 15. This CDR3 region has 15 residues. The CDR3 protein is CASGEPDRVGPEAFF. The CDR3 region has the DNA TGTGCCAGCGGGGAACCCGACAGGGTTGGTCCTGAAGCTTTCTTT.

The gene calls are TRBV7-3 and TRBJ2-3; the match to TRBD1 covers 7 bases. Germline V gives CDR1 SGHTA, CDR2 FQGTGA. The CDR3 has 12 residues. With V trimmed by 3 bases and J by 6 bases, 0 bases remained unmatched. The CDR3 sequence: CASSFRGDTQYF. The CDR3 DNA sequence: TGTGCCAGCAGCTTCAGGGGGGATACGCAGTATTTT. Filled out from reference TRBV7-3 and TRBJ2-3, the complete variable domain reads GAGVSQTPSNKVTEKGKYVELRCDPISGHTALYWYRQSLGQGPEFLIYFQGTGAADDSGLPNDRFFAVRPEGSVSTLKIQRTERGDSAVYLCASSFRGDTQYFGPGTRLTVL.

This chain uses TRBV19 with TRBJ1-5; 8 bases fit TRBD1. The V gene end was trimmed by 5 bases and the J gene end by 0 bases; junction bases not matched to a gene: 6. Germline CDR1 is LNHDA and CDR2 is SQIVND (reference sequence). The CDR3 contains 16 residues. The CDR3 is CASSPDRAYSNQPQHF. The CDR3 DNA sequence: TGTGCCAGTAGTCCGGACAGGGCCTATAGCAATCAGCCCCAGCATTTT.

V usage is TRBV11-3 and J usage is TRBJ2-3; 7 bases agree with TRBD1. The V gene end was trimmed by 1 base and the J gene end by 5 bases; junction bases not matched to a gene: 3. The CDR3 spans 14 residues. CDR1 is SGHNT and CDR2 is YENEEA in the germline V gene. The CDR3 DNA reads TGTGCCAGCAGCTTAGGAGGGACAGAAGATACGCAGTATTTT. Its translation is CASSLGGTEDTQYF.

V and J are TRBV27 and TRBJ2-7, with 7 positions matching TRBD1. With 5 bases clipped from V and 3 bases from J, the junction kept 7 bases outside the gene matches. Germline lookup yields CDR1 MNHEY and CDR2 SMNVEV (reference sequence). The CDR3 has 14 residues. CDR3 region: CASSPQGMGYEQYF. In nucleotides, the CDR3 is TGTGCCAGCAGTCCACAGGGGATGGGCTACGAGCAGTACTTC.

This clone was seen just once. The chain couples TRBV18 to TRBJ1-1, with TRBD1 matching 8 bases. Germline loops: CDR1 KGHSH, CDR2 LQKENI. V was clipped by 3 bases and J by 5 bases; unmatched bases: 5. This CDR3 is built from 14 residues. CDR3 sequence reads: CASSPDRAVTEAFF. The DNA for the CDR3 is TGTGCCAGCTCACCGGACAGGGCGGTGACTGAAGCTTTCTTT.

The table lists this clone with a count of one. J is TRBJ1-1 and V is TRBV27; 9 positions match TRBD1. Germline V gives CDR1 MNHEY, CDR2 SMNVEV (reference sequence). Trimming cost V 5 bases and J 2 bases; bases outside gene matches: 9. The CDR3 spans 16 residues. The DNA for the CDR3 is TGTGCCAGCAGTCGCCTGGGACAGGGACTAAACACTGAAGCTTTCTTT. Its protein product is CASSRLGQGLNTEAFF.